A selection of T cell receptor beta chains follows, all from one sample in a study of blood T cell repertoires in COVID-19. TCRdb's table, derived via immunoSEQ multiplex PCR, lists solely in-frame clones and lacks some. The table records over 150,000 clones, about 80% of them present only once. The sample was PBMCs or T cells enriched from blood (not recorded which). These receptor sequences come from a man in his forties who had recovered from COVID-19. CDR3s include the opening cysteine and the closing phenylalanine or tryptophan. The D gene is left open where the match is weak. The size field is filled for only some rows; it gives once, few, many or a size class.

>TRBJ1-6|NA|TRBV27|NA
CASSLRASSFNSPLHF
TGTGCCAGCAGTTTACGCGCATCCTCCTTCAATTCACCCCTCCACTTT
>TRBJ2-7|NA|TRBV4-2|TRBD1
CASSRRGAYRDRAYEQYF
TGTGCCAGCAGCCGAAGGGGGGCCTACCGGGACAGGGCTTACGAGCAGTACTTC
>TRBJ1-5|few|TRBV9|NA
CASSLGGSGQPQHF
TGTGCCAGCAGCTTGGGAGGATCAGGGCAGCCCCAGCATTTT
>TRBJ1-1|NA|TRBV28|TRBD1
CASSLGRGAEAFF
TGTGCCAGCAGTTTAGGCAGGGGGGCTGAAGCTTTCTTT
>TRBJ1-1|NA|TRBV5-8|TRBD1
CASSLPGQPTTNTEAFF
TGTGCCAGCAGCCTACCGGGACAGCCTACAACGAACACTGAAGCTTTCTTT
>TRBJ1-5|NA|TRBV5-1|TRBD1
CASSYGQGTWAQHF
TGCGCCAGCAGCTATGGACAGGGAACTTGGGCCCAGCATTTT
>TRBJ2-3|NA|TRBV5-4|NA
CASSNRASGADTQYF
TGTGCCAGCAGCAACAGGGCTTCAGGGGCAGATACGCAGTATTTT
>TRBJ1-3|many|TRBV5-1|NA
CASSKGQPAGNTIYF
TGCGCCAGCAGCAAAGGACAGCCTGCCGGAAACACCATATATTTT
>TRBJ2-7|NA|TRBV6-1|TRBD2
CASSDRHAGGINEQYF
TGTGCCAGCAGTGACCGCCACGCGGGGGGGATCAACGAGCAGTACTTC
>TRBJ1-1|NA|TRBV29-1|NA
CSVPLGQNTEAFF
TGCAGCGTCCCTCTAGGACAGAACACTGAAGCTTTCTTT
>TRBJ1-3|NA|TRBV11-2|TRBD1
CASSLILEGASTGNTIYF
TGTGCCAGCAGCCTCATTCTGGAGGGGGCGAGCACTGGAAACACCATATATTTT
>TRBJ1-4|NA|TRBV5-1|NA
CASSLVSPQNEKLFF
TGCGCCAGCAGCTTGGTATCTCCGCAGAATGAAAAACTGTTTTTT
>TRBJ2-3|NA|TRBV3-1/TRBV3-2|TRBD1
CASSQGPGQGTDTQYF
TGTGCCAGCAGCCAAGGACCCGGACAGGGCACAGATACGCAGTATTTT